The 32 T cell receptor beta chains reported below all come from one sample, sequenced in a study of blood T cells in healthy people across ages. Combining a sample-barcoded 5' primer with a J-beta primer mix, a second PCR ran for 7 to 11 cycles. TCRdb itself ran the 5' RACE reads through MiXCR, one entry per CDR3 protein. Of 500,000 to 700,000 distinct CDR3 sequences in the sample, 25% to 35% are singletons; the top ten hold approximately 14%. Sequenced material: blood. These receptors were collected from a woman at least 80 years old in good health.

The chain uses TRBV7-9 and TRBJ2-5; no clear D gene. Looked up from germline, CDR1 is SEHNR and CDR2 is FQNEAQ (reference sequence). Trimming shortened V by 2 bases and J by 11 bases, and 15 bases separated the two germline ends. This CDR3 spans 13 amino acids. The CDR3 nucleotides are TGTGCCAGCAGCTTACCGATTATGAGTGAGCAGTACTTC. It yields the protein CASSLPIMSEQYF.

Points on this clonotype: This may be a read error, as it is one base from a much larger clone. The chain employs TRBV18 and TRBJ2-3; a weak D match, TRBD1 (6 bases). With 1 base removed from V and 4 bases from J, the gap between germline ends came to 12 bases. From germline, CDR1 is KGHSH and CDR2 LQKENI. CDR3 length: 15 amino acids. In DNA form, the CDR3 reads TGTGCCAGCTCACCACTCGTCGGACAGTCAGATACGCAGTATTTT. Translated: CASSPLVGQSDTQYF.

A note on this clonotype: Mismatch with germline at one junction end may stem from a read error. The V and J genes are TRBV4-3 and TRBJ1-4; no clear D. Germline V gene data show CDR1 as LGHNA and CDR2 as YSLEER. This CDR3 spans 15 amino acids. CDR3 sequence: CASSPHMPTNEKPFF. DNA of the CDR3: TGCGCCAGCAGCCCCCACATGCCAACTAATGAAAAACCGTTTTTT.

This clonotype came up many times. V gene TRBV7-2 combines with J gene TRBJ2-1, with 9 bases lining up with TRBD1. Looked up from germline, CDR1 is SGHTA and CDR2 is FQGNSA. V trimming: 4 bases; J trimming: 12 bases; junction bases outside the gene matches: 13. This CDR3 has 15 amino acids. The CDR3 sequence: CASSSGGQGLLVQFF. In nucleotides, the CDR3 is TGTGCCAGCAGCTCGGGGGGACAGGGTTTGCTGGTGCAGTTCTTC.

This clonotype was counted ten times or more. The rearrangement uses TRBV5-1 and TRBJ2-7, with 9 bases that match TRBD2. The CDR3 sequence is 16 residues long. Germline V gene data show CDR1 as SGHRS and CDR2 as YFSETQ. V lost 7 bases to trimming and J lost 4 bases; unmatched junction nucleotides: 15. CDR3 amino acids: CASRGGGGAQVYEQYF. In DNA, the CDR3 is TGCGCCAGCCGAGGCGGCGGGGGGGCCCAGGTATACGAGCAGTACTTC.

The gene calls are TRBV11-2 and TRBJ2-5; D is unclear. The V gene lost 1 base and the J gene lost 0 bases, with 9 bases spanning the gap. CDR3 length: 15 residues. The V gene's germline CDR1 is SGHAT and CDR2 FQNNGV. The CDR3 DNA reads TGTGCCAGCAGCTTAGCTCCAGTGTACCAAGAGACCCAGTACTTC. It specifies CASSLAPVYQETQYF.

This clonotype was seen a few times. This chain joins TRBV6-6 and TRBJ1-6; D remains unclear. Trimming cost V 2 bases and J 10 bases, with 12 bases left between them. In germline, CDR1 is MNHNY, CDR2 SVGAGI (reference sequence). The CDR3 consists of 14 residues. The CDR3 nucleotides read TGTGCCAGCAGTTACAGGGATACGTGGTCACCCCTCCACTTT. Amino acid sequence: CASSYRDTWSPLHF.

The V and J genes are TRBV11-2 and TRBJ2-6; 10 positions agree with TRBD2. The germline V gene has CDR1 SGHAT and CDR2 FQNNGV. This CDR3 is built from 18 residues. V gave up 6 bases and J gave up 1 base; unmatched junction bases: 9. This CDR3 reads CASRAWGSGGSGANVLTF. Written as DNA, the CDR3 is TGTGCCAGCAGAGCATGGGGTAGCGGGGGGTCTGGGGCCAACGTCCTGACTTTC.

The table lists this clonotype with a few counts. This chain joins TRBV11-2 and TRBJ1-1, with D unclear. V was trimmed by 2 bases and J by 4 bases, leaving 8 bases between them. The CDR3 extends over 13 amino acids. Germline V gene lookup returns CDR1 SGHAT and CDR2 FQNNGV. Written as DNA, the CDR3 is TGTGCCAGCAGCTTACGTCCAACCACTGAAGCTTTCTTT. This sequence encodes CASSLRPTTEAFF.

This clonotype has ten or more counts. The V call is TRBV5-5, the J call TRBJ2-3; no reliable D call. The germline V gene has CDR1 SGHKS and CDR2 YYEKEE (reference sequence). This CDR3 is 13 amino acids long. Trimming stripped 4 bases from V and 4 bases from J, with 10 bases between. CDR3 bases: TGTGCCAGCAGCCCCCACATGGCAGATACGCAGTATTTT. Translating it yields CASSPHMADTQYF.

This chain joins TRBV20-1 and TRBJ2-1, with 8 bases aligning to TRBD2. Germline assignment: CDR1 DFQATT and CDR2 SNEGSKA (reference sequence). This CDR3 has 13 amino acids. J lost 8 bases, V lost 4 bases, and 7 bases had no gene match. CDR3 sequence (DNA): TGCAGTGCTACCCCGGGACTAGAGTATGAGCAGTTCTTC. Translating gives CSATPGLEYEQFF.

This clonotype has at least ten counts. CDR3 nucleotides: TGCGCCAGCAGCCAAGAAGTCCGGGACTCCGAGTACTTC. It translates to CASSQEVRDSEYF. J is TRBJ2-7 and V is TRBV4-1, with a tentative D call TRBD2 (6 bases). The length of the CDR3 is 13 residues. V was cut by 0 bases and J by 11 bases, with 14 bases left in between. The germline gives CDR1 MGHRA, CDR2 YSYEKL.

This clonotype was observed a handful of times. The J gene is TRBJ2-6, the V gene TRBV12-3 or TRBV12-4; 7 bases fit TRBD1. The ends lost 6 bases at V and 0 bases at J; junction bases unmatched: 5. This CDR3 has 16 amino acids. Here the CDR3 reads CASRRDSISGANVLTF. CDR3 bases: TGTGCCAGCAGACGGGACAGTATCTCTGGGGCCAACGTCCTGACTTTC.

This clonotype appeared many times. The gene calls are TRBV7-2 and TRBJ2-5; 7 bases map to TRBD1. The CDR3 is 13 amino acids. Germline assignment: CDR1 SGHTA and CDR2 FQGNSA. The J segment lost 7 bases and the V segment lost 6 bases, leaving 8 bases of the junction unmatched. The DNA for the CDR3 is TGTGCCAGCAGGTCAGGGGGTGGTGTGACCCAGTACTTC. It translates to CASRSGGGVTQYF.

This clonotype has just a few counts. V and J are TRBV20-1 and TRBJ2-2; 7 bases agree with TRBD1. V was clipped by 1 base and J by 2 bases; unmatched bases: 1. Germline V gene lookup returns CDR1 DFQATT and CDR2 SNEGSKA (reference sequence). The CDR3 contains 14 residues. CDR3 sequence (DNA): TGCAGTGCTAGAGGACAGGGAAACACCGGGGAGCTGTTTTTT. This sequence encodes CSARGQGNTGELFF.

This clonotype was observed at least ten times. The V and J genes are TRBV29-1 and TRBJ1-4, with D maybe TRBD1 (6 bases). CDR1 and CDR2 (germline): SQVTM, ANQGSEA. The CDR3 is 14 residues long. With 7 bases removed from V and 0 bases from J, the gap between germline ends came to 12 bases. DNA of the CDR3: TGCAGCGCTGGGGGCAGCGCAACTAATGAAAAACTGTTTTTT. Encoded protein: CSAGGSATNEKLFF.

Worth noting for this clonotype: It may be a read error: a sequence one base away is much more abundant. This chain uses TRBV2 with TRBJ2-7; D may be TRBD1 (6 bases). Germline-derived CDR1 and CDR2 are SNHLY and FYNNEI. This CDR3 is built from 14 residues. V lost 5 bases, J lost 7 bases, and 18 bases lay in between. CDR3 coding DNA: TGTGCCAGCAGTTCCATGACAGGTTACAATGAGCAGTACTTC. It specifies CASSSMTGYNEQYF. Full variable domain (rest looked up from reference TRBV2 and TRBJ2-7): EPEVTQTPSHQVTQMGQEVILRCVPISNHLYFYWYRQILGQKVEFLVSFYNNEISEKSEIFDDQFSVERPDGSNFTLKIRSTKLEDSAMYFCASSSMTGYNEQYFGPGTRLTVT.

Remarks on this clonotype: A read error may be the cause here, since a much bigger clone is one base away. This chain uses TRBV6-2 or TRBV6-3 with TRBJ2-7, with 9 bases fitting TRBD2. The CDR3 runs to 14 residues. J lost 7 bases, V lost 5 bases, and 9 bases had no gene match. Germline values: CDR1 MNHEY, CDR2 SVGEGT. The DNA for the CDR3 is TGTGCCAGCAGTACTGGACTAGCGAGGAATGAGCAGTACTTC. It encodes CASSTGLARNEQYF.

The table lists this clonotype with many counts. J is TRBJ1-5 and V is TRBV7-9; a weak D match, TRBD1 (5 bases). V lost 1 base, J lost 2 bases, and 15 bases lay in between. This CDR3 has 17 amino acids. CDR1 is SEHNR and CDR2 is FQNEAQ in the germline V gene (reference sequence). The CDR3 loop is CASSLDQGLRGNQPQHF. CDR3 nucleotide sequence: TGTGCCAGCAGCTTAGACCAGGGTCTCAGGGGCAATCAGCCCCAGCATTTT.

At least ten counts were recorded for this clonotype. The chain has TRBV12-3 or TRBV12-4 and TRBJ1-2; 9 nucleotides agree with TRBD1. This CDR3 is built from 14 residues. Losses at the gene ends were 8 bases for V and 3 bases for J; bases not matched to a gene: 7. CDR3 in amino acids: CASGTGGADYGYTF. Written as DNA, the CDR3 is TGTGCCAGCGGAACAGGGGGCGCCGACTATGGCTACACCTTC.

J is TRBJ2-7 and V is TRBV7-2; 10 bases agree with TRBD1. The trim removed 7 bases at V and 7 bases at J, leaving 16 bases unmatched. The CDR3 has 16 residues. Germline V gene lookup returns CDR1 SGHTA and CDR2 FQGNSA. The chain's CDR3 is CASNLFGDRGKNEQYF. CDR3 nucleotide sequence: TGTGCCAGCAACCTTTTCGGGGACAGGGGTAAAAATGAGCAGTACTTC.

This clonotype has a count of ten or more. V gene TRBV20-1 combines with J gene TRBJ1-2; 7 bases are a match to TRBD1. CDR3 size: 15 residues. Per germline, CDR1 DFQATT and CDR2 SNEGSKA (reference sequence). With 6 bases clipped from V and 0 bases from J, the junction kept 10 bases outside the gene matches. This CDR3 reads CSAISGQRTNYGYTF. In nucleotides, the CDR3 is TGCAGTGCCATTTCGGGACAGCGAACTAACTATGGCTACACCTTC.

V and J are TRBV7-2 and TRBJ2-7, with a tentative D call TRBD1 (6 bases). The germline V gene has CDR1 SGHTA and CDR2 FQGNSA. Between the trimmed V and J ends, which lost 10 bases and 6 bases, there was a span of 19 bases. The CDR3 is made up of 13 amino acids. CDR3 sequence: CAINSFDRSEQYF. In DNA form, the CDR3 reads TGTGCCATCAACTCCTTCGACAGGAGCGAGCAGTACTTC.

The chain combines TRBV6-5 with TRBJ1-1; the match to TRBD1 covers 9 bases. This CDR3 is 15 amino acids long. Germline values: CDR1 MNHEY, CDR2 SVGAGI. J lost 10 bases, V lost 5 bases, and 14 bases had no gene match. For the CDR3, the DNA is TGTGCCAGCAGTCGTTCGTCTACAGGGGGCTGGGGAGCTTTCTTT. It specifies CASSRSSTGGWGAFF.

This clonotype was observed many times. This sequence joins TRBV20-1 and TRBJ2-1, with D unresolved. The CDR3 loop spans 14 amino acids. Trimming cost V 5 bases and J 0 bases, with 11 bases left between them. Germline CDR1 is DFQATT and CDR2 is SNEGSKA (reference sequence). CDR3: CSAGRVGSYNEQFF. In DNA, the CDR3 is TGCAGTGCTGGCCGGGTTGGCTCCTACAATGAGCAGTTCTTC.

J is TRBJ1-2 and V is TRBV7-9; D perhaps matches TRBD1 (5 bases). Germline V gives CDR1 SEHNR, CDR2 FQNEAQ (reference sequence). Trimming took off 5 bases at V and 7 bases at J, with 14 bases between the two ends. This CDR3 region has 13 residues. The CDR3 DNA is TGTGCCAGCAGCCCTGTGGGGCGCTTTGGCTACACCTTC. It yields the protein CASSPVGRFGYTF.

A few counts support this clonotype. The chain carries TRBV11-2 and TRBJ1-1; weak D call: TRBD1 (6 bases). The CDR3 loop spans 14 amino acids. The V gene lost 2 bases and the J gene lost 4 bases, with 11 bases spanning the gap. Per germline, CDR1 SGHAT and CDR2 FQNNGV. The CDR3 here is CASSLNRDGTEAFF. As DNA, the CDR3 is TGTGCCAGCAGCTTAAACAGGGATGGCACTGAAGCTTTCTTT.

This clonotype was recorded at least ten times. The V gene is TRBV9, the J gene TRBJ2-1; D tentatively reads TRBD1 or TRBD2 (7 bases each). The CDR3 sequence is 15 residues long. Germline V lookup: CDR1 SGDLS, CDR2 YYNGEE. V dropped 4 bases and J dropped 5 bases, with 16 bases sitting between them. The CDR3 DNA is TGTGCCAGCAGCACCAGGGGGGGGCACGACAATGAGCAGTTCTTC. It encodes CASSTRGGHDNEQFF.

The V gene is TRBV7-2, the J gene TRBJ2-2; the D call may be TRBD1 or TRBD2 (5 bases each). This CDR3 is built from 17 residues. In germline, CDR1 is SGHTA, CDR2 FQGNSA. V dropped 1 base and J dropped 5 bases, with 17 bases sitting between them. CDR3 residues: CASSLVLSGSQTGELFF. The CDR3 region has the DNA TGTGCCAGCAGCTTAGTTCTGTCAGGGAGCCAAACCGGGGAGCTGTTTTTT.

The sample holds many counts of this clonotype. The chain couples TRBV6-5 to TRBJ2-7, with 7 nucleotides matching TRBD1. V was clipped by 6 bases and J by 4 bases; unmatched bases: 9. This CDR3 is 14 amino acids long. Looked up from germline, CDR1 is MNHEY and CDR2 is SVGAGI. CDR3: CASSRTGDVYEQYF. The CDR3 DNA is TGTGCCAGCAGCAGGACAGGAGACGTTTACGAGCAGTACTTC.

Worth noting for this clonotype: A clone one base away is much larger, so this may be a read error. CDR3 DNA: TGTTCCAGCAGCTTTGACGGAACAACTAATGAAAAACTGTTTTTT. It codes for CSSSFDGTTNEKLFF. The chain carries TRBV7-9 and TRBJ1-4, with D unresolved. The CDR3 sequence is 15 residues long. The germline gives CDR1 SEHNR, CDR2 FQNEAQ (reference sequence).

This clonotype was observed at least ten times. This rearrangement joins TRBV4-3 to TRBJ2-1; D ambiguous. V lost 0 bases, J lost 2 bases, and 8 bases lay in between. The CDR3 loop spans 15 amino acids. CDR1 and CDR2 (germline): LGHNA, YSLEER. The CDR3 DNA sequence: TGCGCCAGCAGCCAAGACTCGAACCCCTACAATGAGCAGTTCTTC. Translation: CASSQDSNPYNEQFF.